This T cell receptor beta chain was found in a study of blood T cell repertoires in COVID-19. Study as a whole: Samples representing acute and convalescent COVID-19 were sourced from the United States, Italy and Spain.

Trimming left V 1 base short and J 2 bases short, with 12 bases between. CDR3 size: 17 residues. The germline gives CDR1 SNHLY, CDR2 FYNNEI. Cohort allocation depended upon clinical history that participants reported. Some clones are missing from TCRdb's copy, which holds only in-frame ones; the method was immunoSEQ multiplex PCR. In the table there are about 230,000 clones, 85% to 90% of which are singletons. The sequence derives from a woman between 50 and 59 years old in a cohort exposed to, infected with or recovered from COVID-19 (not recorded which). What was sequenced was PBMCs or T cells enriched from blood (not recorded which). The gene calls are TRBV2 and TRBJ2-6; D is perhaps TRBD1 (6 bases). CDR3 amino acids: CASSEVVPGAGANVLTF. The CDR3 nucleotides are TGTGCCAGCAGTGAAGTGGTCCCAGGGGCTGGGGCCAACGTCCTGACTTTC.